This T cell receptor beta chain was sequenced for a study of T cell responses to AZD1222 COVID-19 vaccine. Germline-derived CDR1 and CDR2 are SGDLS and YYNGEE. The CDR3 consists of 14 residues. The V gene lost 2 bases and the J gene lost 7 bases, with 12 bases spanning the gap. Produced via immunoSEQ multiplex PCR; TCRdb's table is partial and in-frame only. The table shows about 140,000 clones, with roughly 92% occurring only once. This clonotype was obtained from an adult who received the AZD1222 COVID-19 vaccine. The V and J genes are TRBV9 and TRBJ1-4; possible D gene TRBD1, 5 bases. Material: peripheral blood, obtained 28 days after the second AZD1222 dose. The CDR3 protein is CASSVYGGSEKLFF. The CDR3 bases are TGTGCCAGCAGCGTGTACGGGGGGAGTGAAAAACTGTTTTTT.